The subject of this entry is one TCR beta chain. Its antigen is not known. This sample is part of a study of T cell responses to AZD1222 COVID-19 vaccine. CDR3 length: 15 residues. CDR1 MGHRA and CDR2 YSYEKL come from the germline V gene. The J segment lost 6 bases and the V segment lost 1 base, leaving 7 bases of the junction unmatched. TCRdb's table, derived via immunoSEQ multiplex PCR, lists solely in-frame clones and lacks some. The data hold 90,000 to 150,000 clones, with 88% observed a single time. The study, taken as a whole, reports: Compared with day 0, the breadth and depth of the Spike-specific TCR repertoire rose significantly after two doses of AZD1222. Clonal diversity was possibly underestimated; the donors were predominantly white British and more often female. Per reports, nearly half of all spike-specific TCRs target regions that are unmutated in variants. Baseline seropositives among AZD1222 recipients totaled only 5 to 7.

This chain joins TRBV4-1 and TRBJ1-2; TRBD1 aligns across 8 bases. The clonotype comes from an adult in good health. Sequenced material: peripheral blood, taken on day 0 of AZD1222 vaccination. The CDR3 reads CASSQVLRGLDGYTF. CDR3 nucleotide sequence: TGCGCCAGCAGCCAAGTCCTCAGGGGGCTGGATGGCTACACCTTC.